The entry below describes one TCR beta chain. Antigen specificity is unknown. Use of 60 Vbeta and 13 Jbeta primers characterized the PCR. This table comes from immunoSEQ multiplex PCR, and its TCRdb copy is limited to in-frame clones, with some not included. The table records some 130,000 clones, about 82% of them present only once. The CDR3 has 15 amino acids. Per germline, CDR1 SGHRS and CDR2 YFSETQ. Trimming took 3 bases from V and 1 from J; bases not matched to a gene: 6. This sample was taken from a study of cytomegalovirus exposure and HLA in healthy donors. At sampling all donors were nominally healthy, likely with unrecorded immune exposures. Study-wide results and limits: TCR beta chains numbering roughly 150 were designated cytomegalovirus-associated. TCR beta V segments were, for the most part, productive about 87% or about 30% of the time in an earlier analysis.

The rearrangement joins TRBV5-1 to TRBJ2-5, with TRBD1 matching 7 bases. Sequencing was carried out using PBMCs. This TCR was sampled from a man under 40 in good health. The CDR3 loop is CASSSLGGTQETQYF. CDR3 nucleotide sequence: TGCGCCAGCAGCTCACTAGGGGGCACCCAAGAGACCCAGTACTTC.